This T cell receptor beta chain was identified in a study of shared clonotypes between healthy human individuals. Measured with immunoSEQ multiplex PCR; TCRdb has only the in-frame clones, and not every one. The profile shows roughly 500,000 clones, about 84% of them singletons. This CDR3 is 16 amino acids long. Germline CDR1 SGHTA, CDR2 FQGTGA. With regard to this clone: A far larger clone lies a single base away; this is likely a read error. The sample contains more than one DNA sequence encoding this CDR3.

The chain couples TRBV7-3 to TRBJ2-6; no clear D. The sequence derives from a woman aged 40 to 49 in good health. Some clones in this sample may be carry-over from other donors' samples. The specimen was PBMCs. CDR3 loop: CASSLTASSGANVLTF. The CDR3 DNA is TGTGCCAGTAGCTTAACAGCTAGTTCTGGGGCCAACGTCCTGACTTTC.